The clone carrying this T cell receptor (beta chain) was detected only a few times. Its cognate antigen is unknown. This entry belongs to a study of CD8 T cells in ankylosing spondylitis. V was pared by 1 base and J by 3 bases, with 12 bases between. The CDR3 contains 15 residues. One entry per CDR3 protein results from TCRdb running MiXCR on the 5' RACE reads. The data contain 750,000 to 850,000 distinct CDR3 sequences, over 9.5% of them singletons. Study-wide findings and caveats: Several highly homologous variants formed a TCR beta motif that appeared characteristic of ankylosing spondylitis blood. As for the disease-linked clones, they showed a CD8+ phenotype and occurred at relatively low frequencies in peripheral blood.

Sequencing was done on a sample of blood, either unsorted or a sorted T cell fraction (not recorded which). The chain links TRBV12-3 or TRBV12-4 to TRBJ1-2; possible D gene TRBD1, 6 bases. The TCR sequence derives from a male donor with ankylosing spondylitis. DNA for the CDR3: TGTGCCAGCAGTTTAGTGGGGGCTTTTGACTATGGCTACACCTTC. Protein product: CASSLVGAFDYGYTF.